These 14 T cell receptor beta chains came from one sample sequenced in a study of blood T cells in healthy people across ages. The second PCR ran roughly 6 to 12 cycles with a sample-barcoded 5' primer and J-beta primers. From the 5' RACE reads, TCRdb called clonotypes with MiXCR, one entry per CDR3 protein. In the table there are about a million distinct CDR3 sequences, 51% of which are singletons. The sequencing sample was made of blood. The receptors here all came from a woman aged 60 to 75 in good health.

The chain is built from TRBV20-1 and TRBJ2-7; D is perhaps TRBD1 (6 bases). The V gene's germline CDR1 is DFQATT and CDR2 SNEGSKA (reference sequence). The CDR3 contains 13 residues. V lost 2 bases, J lost 2 bases, and 10 bases lay in between. CDR3 amino acids: CSARKGTTYEQYF. The CDR3 coding sequence is TGCAGTGCTAGAAAAGGGACAACCTACGAGCAGTACTTC.

This clonotype showed up just a few times. The V call is TRBV11-2, the J call TRBJ2-1; 9 bases are a match to TRBD1. The junction had 12 bases not matched to a gene; V was cut back by 1 base and J by 11 bases. The CDR3 has 16 residues. CDR1 and CDR2 (germline): SGHAT, FQNNGV. CDR3 in amino acids: CASSLGRDRAFLKQFF. CDR3 nucleotide sequence: TGTGCCAGCAGCTTAGGCCGGGACAGGGCTTTTTTGAAGCAGTTCTTC.

The J gene is TRBJ1-1, the V gene TRBV20-1; D possibly corresponds to TRBD1 (5 bases). The CDR3 contains 13 residues. Germline assignment: CDR1 DFQATT and CDR2 SNEGSKA (reference sequence). This chain's CDR3 is CITEGNPNTEAFF. The CDR3 coding sequence is TGCATTACTGAGGGGAACCCAAACACTGAAGCTTTCTTT.

The chain is built from TRBV5-1 and TRBJ2-1; D might be TRBD1 (6 bases). The CDR3 has 16 residues. The germline V and J ends were trimmed by 4 bases and 0 bases, with 14 bases remaining between them. CDR1 and CDR2 (germline): SGHRS, YFSETQ. The CDR3 here is CASSHSDRISYNEQFF. The CDR3 nucleotides are TGCGCCAGCAGCCATTCGGACAGAATCTCCTACAATGAGCAGTTCTTC.

This sequence joins TRBV6-5 and TRBJ1-2; D possibly corresponds to TRBD1 (5 bases). Germline CDR1 reads MNHEY; CDR2 reads SVGAGI. V was cut by 4 bases and J by 4 bases, with 10 bases left in between. The length of the CDR3 is 13 residues. CDR3 residues: CASSSRGTYGYTF. The CDR3 region has the DNA TGTGCCAGCAGTTCACGGGGCACCTATGGCTACACCTTC.

Comments on this clonotype: At one end the junction does not follow the germline gene, possibly because of a read error. CDR3: CVSSVAMGGTYNEQYF. The CDR3 DNA sequence: TGTGTCAGCAGCGTAGCCATGGGCGGGACCTACAATGAGCAGTACTTC. The chain couples TRBV9 to TRBJ2-1; D is perhaps TRBD2 (6 bases). Near its end, the DNA agrees better with TRBJ2-7, so the J call may be wrong. The V gene's germline CDR1 is SGDLS and CDR2 YYNGEE. The CDR3 is 16 residues long.

This chain joins TRBV9 and TRBJ2-5, with 8 bases matching TRBD2. The end of the DNA fits TRBJ2-7 better, so the J call may be wrong. The CDR3 spans 16 residues. The germline V gene encodes CDR1 SGDLS and CDR2 YYNGEE. CDR3 nucleotides: TGTGCCAGCAGCGTAGACACAGGCGGGAGGTCCTACGAGCAGTACTTC. Encoded protein: CASSVDTGGRSYEQYF.

The CDR3 spells CASSRSLNSYEQYF. The CDR3 DNA reads as TGTGCCAGCAGCCGTAGTCTAAACTCCTACGAGCAGTACTTC. The genes are TRBV3-1 and TRBJ2-7, with D uncertain. The germline V gene encodes CDR1 LGHDT and CDR2 YNNKEL (reference sequence). V was pared by 4 bases and J by 0 bases, with 10 bases between. The CDR3 runs to 14 residues.

The chain couples TRBV4-3 to TRBJ1-3; D call uncertain. V lost 1 base, J lost 0 bases, and 13 bases lay in between. The CDR3 runs 17 residues. Germline CDR1 reads LGHNA; CDR2 reads YSLEER. In DNA form, the CDR3 reads TGCGCCAGCAGCCAAGGGGCGGTGGGTCCCTCTGGAAACACCATATATTTT. This gives the protein CASSQGAVGPSGNTIYF.

This chain links TRBV18 with TRBJ2-3; D is undetermined. In germline, CDR1 is KGHSH, CDR2 LQKENI. V shed 2 bases and J shed 5 bases, with 2 bases lying between them. This CDR3 is 11 amino acids long. The CDR3 DNA sequence: TGTGCCAGCTCACCAGAAGATACGCAGTATTTT. This gives the protein CASSPEDTQYF.

This chain joins TRBV13 and TRBJ1-2, with 7 bases matching TRBD1. V dropped 4 bases and J dropped 0; count of bases not matched to a gene: 8. Germline assignment: CDR1 PRHDT and CDR2 FYEKMQ (reference sequence). This CDR3 region has 16 residues. The CDR3, as DNA: TGTGCCAGCAGCTCCCCCGGGACAGCAGCTAACTATGGCTACACCTTC. It encodes CASSSPGTAANYGYTF.

V is TRBV20-1 and J is TRBJ2-3, with D possibly being TRBD1 (5 bases). Trimming removed 5 bases at V and 6 bases at J, with 18 bases between. The CDR3 length is 14 residues. Germline CDR1 reads DFQATT; CDR2 reads SNEGSKA (reference sequence). CDR3 sequence: CSASDSPLADTQYF. In DNA, the CDR3 is TGCAGTGCTTCCGACAGCCCGCTCGCTGATACGCAGTATTTT.

This sequence joins TRBV2 and TRBJ2-5; weak D call: TRBD1 (6 bases). V dropped 3 bases and J dropped 11 bases, with 16 bases sitting between them. CDR1 is SNHLY and CDR2 is FYNNEI in the germline V gene. The CDR3 sequence is 13 residues long. The CDR3 DNA sequence: TGTGCCAGCAGTGAGCGGTCGAAGGGGGAGCAGTACTTC. It specifies CASSERSKGEQYF. The whole variable domain, remainder taken from reference TRBV2 and TRBJ2-5, is EPEVTQTPSHQVTQMGQEVILRCVPISNHLYFYWYRQILGQKVEFLVSFYNNEISEKSEIFDDQFSVERPDGSNFTLKIRSTKLEDSAMYFCASSERSKGEQYFGPGTRLLVL.

The chain has TRBV12-3 or TRBV12-4 and TRBJ2-7, with D possibly being TRBD2 (6 bases). With 6 bases removed from V and 2 bases from J, the gap between germline ends came to 14 bases. The CDR3 has 14 amino acids. This CDR3 is CASSRPERAYEQYF. DNA of the CDR3: TGTGCCAGCAGCCGCCCTGAGCGGGCCTACGAGCAGTACTTC.